One sample yielded the 7 T cell receptor beta chains listed below, sequenced in a study of blood T cells in healthy people across ages. A J-beta primer mix and a sample-barcoded 5' primer were used in a second PCR of about 7 to 12 cycles. Using its own MiXCR run on the 5' RACE reads, TCRdb lists one record per CDR3 protein. The data hold 500,000 to 600,000 distinct CDR3 sequences, with roughly a quarter observed a single time. Input material: blood. The receptor set was obtained from a woman aged 70-85 years in good health.

This clonotype turned up a few times. This chain's CDR3 is CASSKVSAFSWSYNSPLHF. Here the CDR3 DNA reads TGTGCCAGCAGCAAAGTATCAGCCTTTAGCTGGTCCTATAATTCACCCCTCCACTTT. The gene calls are TRBV21-1 and TRBJ1-6. TRBV21-1 is marked as a pseudogene. This CDR3 is 19 amino acids long.

The chain links TRBV9 to TRBJ2-5, with a weak D call TRBD1 (5 bases). The DNA end is a closer match to TRBJ2-7, so the J assignment may be wrong. CDR3 length equals 15 residues. The germline V gene has CDR1 SGDLS and CDR2 YYNGEE. The CDR3 DNA sequence: TGTGCCAGCAGCCATAACTCAGGGTACGGCTACGAGCAGTACTTC. Translation gives CASSHNSGYGYEQYF.

V is TRBV24-1 and J is TRBJ2-5; no clear D gene. The CDR3 has 15 residues. Between the trimmed V and J ends, which lost 3 bases and 0 bases, there was a span of 10 bases. Looked up from germline, CDR1 is KGHDR and CDR2 is SFDVKD. The CDR3 loop reads CATSDPARDQETQYF. For the CDR3, the DNA is TGTGCCACCAGTGATCCGGCAAGAGACCAAGAGACCCAGTACTTC.

In its sample, this clonotype was seen a few times. V gene TRBV3-1 combines with J gene TRBJ2-7, with 9 bases that match TRBD2. The germline gives CDR1 LGHDT, CDR2 YNNKEL (reference sequence). V dropped 4 bases and J dropped 6; count of bases not matched to a gene: 10. The CDR3 covers 15 residues. This chain's CDR3 is CASSRSVAGAGEQYF. Written as DNA, the CDR3 is TGTGCCAGCAGCCGGAGCGTAGCGGGGGCGGGCGAGCAGTACTTC.

In this sample, this clonotype turned up a few times. The chain recombines TRBV12-3 or TRBV12-4 with TRBJ1-2, with 7 bases identical to TRBD1. The CDR3 runs 13 residues. Trimming took 5 bases from V and 3 from J; bases not matched to a gene: 3. This CDR3 reads CASSRGTDYGYTF. The CDR3 DNA reads as TGTGCCAGCAGTCGCGGGACAGACTATGGCTACACCTTC.

V and J are TRBV4-3 and TRBJ1-5, with D uncertain. Germline assignment: CDR1 LGHNA and CDR2 YSLEER. The CDR3 loop spans 13 amino acids. The V gene lost 3 bases and the J gene lost 8 bases, with 11 bases spanning the gap. The CDR3 nucleotides read TGCGCCAGCAGCCACGACCTCCGGGAGCCCCAGCATTTT. It yields the protein CASSHDLREPQHF.

This clonotype showed up just a few times. The junction and the germline gene differ at one end; a read error may be behind it. This chain joins TRBV12-3 or TRBV12-4 and TRBJ2-5; D may correspond to TRBD1 or TRBD2 (5 bases each). This CDR3 is 15 amino acids long. The chain's CDR3 is CASSLGVLVGETQCF. As DNA, the CDR3 is TGTGCCAGCAGTTTAGGGGTATTGGTGGGGGAGACCCAGTGCTTC.